These T cell receptor beta chains were read from a single sample in a study of blood T cell repertoires in COVID-19. TCRdb's table, derived via immunoSEQ multiplex PCR, lists solely in-frame clones and lacks some. The table lists about 120,000 clones, around 82% of them singletons, with about 12% in the top ten. The sequenced material came from peripheral blood. The receptors were sampled from a human donor in a cohort sampled during active COVID-19. CDR3s include the opening cysteine and the closing phenylalanine or tryptophan. The order of the fields is clone size, V gene, J gene, D gene, CDR3 DNA, CDR3 protein. D genes are given only for firm matches. Clone size, where shown, is once, few, many, or a class for clones that have expanded.

clone_size: -
v_call: TRBV18
j_call: TRBJ2-5
d_call: TRBD1
cdr3_nt: TGTGCCAGCTCACCAGGGACAGAAGAGACCCAGTACTTC
cdr3_aa: CASSPGTEETQYF

clone_size: once
v_call: TRBV20-1
j_call: TRBJ1-4
d_call: TRBD1
cdr3_nt: TGCAGTGCTAGTAGTCAGGGGGGAGAAAAACTGTTTTTT
cdr3_aa: CSASSQGGEKLFF

clone_size: -
v_call: TRBV6-2/TRBV6-3
j_call: TRBJ2-1
d_call: -
cdr3_nt: TGTGCCAGCAGTTACGCGGCGCGAGCGGCGTTCTTC
cdr3_aa: CASSYAARAAFF

clone_size: -
v_call: TRBV7-6
j_call: TRBJ1-3
d_call: -
cdr3_nt: TGTGCCAGCAGCTTATTGGGGGGGTCTGGAAACACCATATATTTT
cdr3_aa: CASSLLGGSGNTIYF

clone_size: -
v_call: TRBV5-1
j_call: TRBJ2-7
d_call: -
cdr3_nt: TGCGCCAGCAGCCAGGACAGTTCCGAGCAGTACTTC
cdr3_aa: CASSQDSSEQYF

clone_size: -
v_call: TRBV7-8
j_call: TRBJ1-6
d_call: -
cdr3_nt: TGTGCCAGCAGCCCAGGGGCAACCCAGGTGCCTCAAAATTCACCCCTCCACTTT
cdr3_aa: CASSPGATQVPQNSPLHF

clone_size: once
v_call: TRBV2
j_call: TRBJ1-2
d_call: TRBD1
cdr3_nt: TGTGCCAGCAGCTCGGACAGGGGGCCGAACACCTTC
cdr3_aa: CASSSDRGPNTF

clone_size: -
v_call: TRBV19
j_call: TRBJ1-2
d_call: TRBD1
cdr3_nt: TGTGCCAGTAGTCCGGACAGGGAGGCTGGCTACACCTTC
cdr3_aa: CASSPDREAGYTF

clone_size: -
v_call: TRBV5-1
j_call: TRBJ1-1
d_call: -
cdr3_nt: TGCGCCAGCAGCTCATCGACAGAACCGAACACTGAAGCTTTCTTT
cdr3_aa: CASSSSTEPNTEAFF

clone_size: -
v_call: TRBV15
j_call: TRBJ1-2
d_call: TRBD1
cdr3_nt: TGTGCCACCAGCAAACCTACAGGGGGGGGAAACTATGGCTACACCTTC
cdr3_aa: CATSKPTGGGNYGYTF

clone_size: few
v_call: TRBV7-9
j_call: TRBJ2-7
d_call: TRBD1
cdr3_nt: TGTGCCAGCAGCTTAGGGACAGGGCGGGCCTACGAGCAGTACTTC
cdr3_aa: CASSLGTGRAYEQYF

clone_size: -
v_call: TRBV29-1
j_call: TRBJ1-1
d_call: -
cdr3_nt: TGCAGCGTTGGGCTCAGCACTGAAGCTTTCTTT
cdr3_aa: CSVGLSTEAFF

clone_size: -
v_call: TRBV27
j_call: TRBJ2-7
d_call: TRBD1
cdr3_nt: TGTGCCAGCAGTTACCGGGACAGGGGCTACGAGCAGTACTTC
cdr3_aa: CASSYRDRGYEQYF

clone_size: -
v_call: TRBV10-1
j_call: TRBJ2-5
d_call: -
cdr3_nt: TGCGCCAGCAGTTCCAGACTGGAAGAGACCCAGTACTTC
cdr3_aa: CASSSRLEETQYF

clone_size: -
v_call: TRBV5-1
j_call: TRBJ1-1
d_call: -
cdr3_nt: TGCGCCAGCAGCCCCGCGGGGTTTCGGACTGAAGCTTTCTTT
cdr3_aa: CASSPAGFRTEAFF

clone_size: -
v_call: TRBV2
j_call: TRBJ2-2
d_call: -
cdr3_nt: TGTGCCAGCCGGGGGATATTGAACTCCGGGGAGCTGTTTTTT
cdr3_aa: CASRGILNSGELFF

clone_size: -
v_call: TRBV11-2
j_call: TRBJ2-7
d_call: -
cdr3_nt: TGTGCCAGCAGAAGAGCCGGGACACCTACCTACGAGCAGTACTTC
cdr3_aa: CASRRAGTPTYEQYF

clone_size: -
v_call: TRBV5-1
j_call: TRBJ2-3
d_call: -
cdr3_nt: TGCGCCAGCAGCTTGGCGTGGGGGGTGGCAGATACGCAGTATTTT
cdr3_aa: CASSLAWGVADTQYF

clone_size: -
v_call: TRBV7-2
j_call: TRBJ2-1
d_call: -
cdr3_nt: TGTGCCAGCAGCATAGGCAGGTTCGGAAATCAGTTCTTC
cdr3_aa: CASSIGRFGNQFF

clone_size: -
v_call: TRBV19
j_call: TRBJ1-6
d_call: TRBD1
cdr3_nt: TGTGCCAGTAGTCCCTCGAAACAGGGGGCCGAAAATTCACCCCTCCACTTT
cdr3_aa: CASSPSKQGAENSPLHF

clone_size: -
v_call: TRBV19
j_call: TRBJ2-3
d_call: TRBD1
cdr3_nt: TGTGCCAGTAGTATGGACAGGGCTCGCACAGATACGCAGTATTTT
cdr3_aa: CASSMDRARTDTQYF

clone_size: few
v_call: TRBV9
j_call: TRBJ2-5
d_call: -
cdr3_nt: TGTGCCAGCAGCGTAGGGGCTGGCCGGGAGACCCAGTACTTC
cdr3_aa: CASSVGAGRETQYF

clone_size: -
v_call: TRBV6-2/TRBV6-3
j_call: TRBJ1-5
d_call: -
cdr3_nt: TGTGCCAGCAGTCTCTGGGCAGGGGAGAGTCAGCCCCAGCATTTT
cdr3_aa: CASSLWAGESQPQHF

clone_size: few
v_call: TRBV6-5
j_call: TRBJ2-7
d_call: TRBD1
cdr3_nt: TGTGCCAGCAGTTCAACCGGGACAGGGGGCTACGAGCAGTACTTC
cdr3_aa: CASSSTGTGGYEQYF

clone_size: -
v_call: TRBV5-1
j_call: TRBJ1-4
d_call: -
cdr3_nt: TGCGCCAGCAGCTTGGTTTCAGGGCCAGGCACTAATGAAAAACTGTTTTTT
cdr3_aa: CASSLVSGPGTNEKLFF

clone_size: -
v_call: TRBV28
j_call: TRBJ2-2
d_call: TRBD2
cdr3_nt: TGTGCCAGCAGTTTATTCGACGGACTAGCTGTGGACACCGGGGAGCTGTTTTTT
cdr3_aa: CASSLFDGLAVDTGELFF

clone_size: -
v_call: TRBV27
j_call: TRBJ2-3
d_call: -
cdr3_nt: TGTGCCAGCAGTCCCCTCTTTCAGGGGATCGGCACAGATACGCAGTATTTT
cdr3_aa: CASSPLFQGIGTDTQYF

clone_size: -
v_call: TRBV5-4
j_call: TRBJ1-6
d_call: -
cdr3_nt: TGTGCCAGCAGCTTGGCCGGGGGGCTCTCCTATAATTCACCCCTCCACTTT
cdr3_aa: CASSLAGGLSYNSPLHF

clone_size: once
v_call: TRBV4-1
j_call: TRBJ2-1
d_call: TRBD2
cdr3_nt: TGCGCCAGCAGCCAAGTGGCGGGGGGAAGCTCCTACAATGAGCAGTTCTTC
cdr3_aa: CASSQVAGGSSYNEQFF

clone_size: -
v_call: TRBV6-5
j_call: TRBJ1-5
d_call: TRBD1
cdr3_nt: TGTGCCAGCCTGGACAGGGGGCACCAGCCCCAGCATTTT
cdr3_aa: CASLDRGHQPQHF

clone_size: -
v_call: TRBV7-2
j_call: TRBJ2-1
d_call: -
cdr3_nt: TGTGCCAGCAACCAGTTGGGCGGCGGGGCCTACAATGAGCAGTTCTTC
cdr3_aa: CASNQLGGGAYNEQFF

clone_size: many
v_call: TRBV6-2/TRBV6-3
j_call: TRBJ2-3
d_call: -
cdr3_nt: TGTGCCAGCAGTACGGTCACAGATACGCAGTATTTT
cdr3_aa: CASSTVTDTQYF

clone_size: -
v_call: TRBV7-6
j_call: TRBJ1-6
d_call: -
cdr3_nt: TGTGCCAGCAGCTTAGGCCCCTACCCGAATTCACCCCTCCACTTT
cdr3_aa: CASSLGPYPNSPLHF

clone_size: -
v_call: TRBV27
j_call: TRBJ2-7
d_call: -
cdr3_nt: TGTGCCAGCAGTCGCAGGGTTCCTTTCTACGAGCAGTACTTC
cdr3_aa: CASSRRVPFYEQYF

clone_size: -
v_call: TRBV3-1/TRBV3-2
j_call: TRBJ2-1
d_call: -
cdr3_nt: TGTGCCAGCAGCCCACCCTGGCCCGTTTTTGAGCAGTTCTTC
cdr3_aa: CASSPPWPVFEQFF

clone_size: -
v_call: TRBV5-4
j_call: TRBJ1-1
d_call: -
cdr3_nt: TGTGCCAGCAGCCGGGGCGGGGGCACTGAAGCTTTCTTT
cdr3_aa: CASSRGGGTEAFF

clone_size: -
v_call: TRBV6-5
j_call: TRBJ1-2
d_call: -
cdr3_nt: TGTGCCAGCAGTTACTCTCGACACGACAGGACTGGCTACACCTTC
cdr3_aa: CASSYSRHDRTGYTF

clone_size: -
v_call: TRBV3-1/TRBV3-2
j_call: TRBJ1-2
d_call: -
cdr3_nt: TGTGCCAGCAGCCAAGATACGGGTGTTGGTGTTAACTATGGCTACACCTTC
cdr3_aa: CASSQDTGVGVNYGYTF

clone_size: -
v_call: TRBV29-1
j_call: TRBJ2-5
d_call: TRBD1
cdr3_nt: TGCAGCGTTACCAGGGGGCGGGAGACCCAGTACTTC
cdr3_aa: CSVTRGRETQYF

clone_size: medium-sized
v_call: TRBV7-7
j_call: TRBJ2-5
d_call: TRBD2
cdr3_nt: TGTGCTAGCAGCTTATTAGCGGGGGGGTACCAAGAGACCCAGTACTTC
cdr3_aa: CASSLLAGGYQETQYF

clone_size: -
v_call: TRBV6-2/TRBV6-3
j_call: TRBJ1-5
d_call: -
cdr3_nt: TGTGCCAGCAGCCCAACCGGACACCTTAATCAGCCCCAGCATTTT
cdr3_aa: CASSPTGHLNQPQHF

clone_size: few
v_call: TRBV19
j_call: TRBJ1-3
d_call: -
cdr3_nt: TGTGCCAGTAGTTACGGTACAGTCACTGGAAACACCATATATTTT
cdr3_aa: CASSYGTVTGNTIYF

clone_size: -
v_call: TRBV6-5
j_call: TRBJ2-4
d_call: -
cdr3_nt: TGTGCCAGCAGGGAGGGAGCCAAAAACATTCAGTACTTC
cdr3_aa: CASREGAKNIQYF

clone_size: -
v_call: TRBV18
j_call: TRBJ1-1
d_call: -
cdr3_nt: TGTGCCAGCTCACCACGAGGGGGAGCCCTTACATTGAACACTGAAGCTTTCTTT
cdr3_aa: CASSPRGGALTLNTEAFF

clone_size: few
v_call: TRBV19
j_call: TRBJ1-5
d_call: -
cdr3_nt: TGTGCCAGTAGTCCAAGACAGGGCAATCAGCCCCAGCATTTT
cdr3_aa: CASSPRQGNQPQHF